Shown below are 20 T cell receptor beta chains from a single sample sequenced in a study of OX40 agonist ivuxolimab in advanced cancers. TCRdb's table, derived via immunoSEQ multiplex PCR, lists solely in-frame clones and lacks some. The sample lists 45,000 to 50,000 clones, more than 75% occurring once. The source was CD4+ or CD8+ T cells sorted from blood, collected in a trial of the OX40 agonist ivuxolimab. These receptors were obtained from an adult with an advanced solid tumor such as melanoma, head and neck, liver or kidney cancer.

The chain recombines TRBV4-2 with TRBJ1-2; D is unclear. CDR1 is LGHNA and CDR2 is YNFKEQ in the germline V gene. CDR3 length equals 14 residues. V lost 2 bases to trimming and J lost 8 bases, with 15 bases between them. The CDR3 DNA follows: TGTGCCAGCAGCCAACCTAGTGGACGGGGAGGCTACACCTTC. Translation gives CASSQPSGRGGYTF.

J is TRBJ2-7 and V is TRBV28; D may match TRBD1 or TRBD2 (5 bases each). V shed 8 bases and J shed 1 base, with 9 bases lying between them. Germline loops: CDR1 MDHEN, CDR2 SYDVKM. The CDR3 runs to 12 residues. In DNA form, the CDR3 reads TGTGCCAGCGGGACGGATTCCTACGAGCAGTACTTC. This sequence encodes CASGTDSYEQYF.

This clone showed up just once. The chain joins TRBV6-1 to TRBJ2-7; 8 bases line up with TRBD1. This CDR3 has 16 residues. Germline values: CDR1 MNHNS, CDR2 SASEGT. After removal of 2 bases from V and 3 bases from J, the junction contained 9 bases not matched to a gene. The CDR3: CASSEPGGGSYYEQYF. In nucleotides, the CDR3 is TGTGCCAGCAGTGAACCAGGGGGCGGGTCCTACTACGAGCAGTACTTC.

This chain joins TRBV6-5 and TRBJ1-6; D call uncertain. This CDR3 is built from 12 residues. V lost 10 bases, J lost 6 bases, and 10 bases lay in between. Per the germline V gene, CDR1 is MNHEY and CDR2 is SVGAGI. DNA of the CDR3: TGTGCCACGGAGGCGGGTAATTCACCCCTCCACTTT. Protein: CATEAGNSPLHF.

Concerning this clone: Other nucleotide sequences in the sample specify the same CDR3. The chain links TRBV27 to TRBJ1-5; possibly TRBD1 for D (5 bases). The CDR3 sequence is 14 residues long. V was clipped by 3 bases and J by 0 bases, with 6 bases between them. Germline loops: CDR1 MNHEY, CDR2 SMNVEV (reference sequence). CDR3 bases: TGTGCCAGCAGTTTTGGGGGTAGCAATCAGCCCCAGCATTTT. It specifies CASSFGGSNQPQHF.

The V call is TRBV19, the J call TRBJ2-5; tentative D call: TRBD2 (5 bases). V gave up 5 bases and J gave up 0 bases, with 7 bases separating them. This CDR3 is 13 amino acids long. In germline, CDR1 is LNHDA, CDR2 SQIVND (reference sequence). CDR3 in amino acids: CASSWRDQETQYF. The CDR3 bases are TGTGCCAGTAGTTGGCGGGACCAAGAGACCCAGTACTTC.

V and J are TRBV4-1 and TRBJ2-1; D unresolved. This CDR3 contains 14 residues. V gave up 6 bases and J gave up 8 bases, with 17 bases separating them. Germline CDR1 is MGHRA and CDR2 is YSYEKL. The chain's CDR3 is CASSQDLGSHEQFF. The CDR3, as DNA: TGCGCCAGCAGTCAGGATCTCGGGTCCCATGAGCAGTTCTTC.

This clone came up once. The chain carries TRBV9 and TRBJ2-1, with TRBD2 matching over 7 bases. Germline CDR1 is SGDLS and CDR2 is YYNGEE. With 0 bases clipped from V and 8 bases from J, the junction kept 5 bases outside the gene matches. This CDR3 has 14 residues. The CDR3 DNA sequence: TGTGCCAGCAGCGTAGAACGGGAGGACGATGAGCAGTTCTTC. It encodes CASSVEREDDEQFF.

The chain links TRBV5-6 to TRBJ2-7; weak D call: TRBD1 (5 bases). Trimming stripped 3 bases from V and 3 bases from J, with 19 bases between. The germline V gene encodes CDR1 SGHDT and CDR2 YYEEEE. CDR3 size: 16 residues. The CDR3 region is CASSSLQDPSSYEQYF. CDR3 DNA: TGTGCCAGCAGCTCCCTACAGGACCCCAGTAGCTACGAGCAGTACTTC. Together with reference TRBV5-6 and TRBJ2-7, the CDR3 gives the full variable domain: DAGVTQSPTHLIKTRGQQVTLRCSPKSGHDTVSWYQQALGQGPQFIFQYYEEEERQRGNFPDRFSGHQFPNYSSELNVNALLLGDSALYLCASSSLQDPSSYEQYFGPGTRLTVT.

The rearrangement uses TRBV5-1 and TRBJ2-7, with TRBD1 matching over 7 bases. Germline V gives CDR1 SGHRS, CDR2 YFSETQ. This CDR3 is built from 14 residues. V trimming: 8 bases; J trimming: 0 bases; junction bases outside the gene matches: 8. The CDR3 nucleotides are TGCGCCAGTTCGCAGGGGGTCAGCTCCTACGAGCAGTACTTC. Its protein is CASSQGVSSYEQYF.

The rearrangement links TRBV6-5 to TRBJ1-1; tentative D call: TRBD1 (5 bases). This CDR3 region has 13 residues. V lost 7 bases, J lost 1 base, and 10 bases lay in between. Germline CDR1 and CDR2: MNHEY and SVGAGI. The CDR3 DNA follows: TGTGCCAGCAACCCAGACAGGAACACTGAAGCTTTCTTT. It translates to CASNPDRNTEAFF.

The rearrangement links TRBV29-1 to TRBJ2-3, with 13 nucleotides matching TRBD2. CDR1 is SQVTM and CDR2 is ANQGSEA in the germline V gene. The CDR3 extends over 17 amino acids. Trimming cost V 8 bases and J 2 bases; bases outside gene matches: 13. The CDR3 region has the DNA TGCAGCCTGACTAGCGGGGGGCGGCCCCTGTCCACAGATACGCAGTATTTT. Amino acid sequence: CSLTSGGRPLSTDTQYF.

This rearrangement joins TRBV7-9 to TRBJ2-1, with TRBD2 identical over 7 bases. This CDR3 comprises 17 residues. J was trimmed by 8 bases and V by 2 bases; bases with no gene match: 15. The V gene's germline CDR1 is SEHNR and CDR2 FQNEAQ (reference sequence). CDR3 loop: CASSLPQDLRGRYEQFF. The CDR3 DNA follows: TGTGCCAGCAGCTTACCCCAGGATTTGCGGGGGAGATATGAGCAGTTCTTC.

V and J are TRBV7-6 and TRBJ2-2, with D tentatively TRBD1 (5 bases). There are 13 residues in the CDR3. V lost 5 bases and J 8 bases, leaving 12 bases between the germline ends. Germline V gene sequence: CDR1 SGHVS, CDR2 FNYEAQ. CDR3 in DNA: TGTGCCAGCAGCCCCTTAAGGGGAGGGGAGCTGTTTTTT. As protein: CASSPLRGGELFF.

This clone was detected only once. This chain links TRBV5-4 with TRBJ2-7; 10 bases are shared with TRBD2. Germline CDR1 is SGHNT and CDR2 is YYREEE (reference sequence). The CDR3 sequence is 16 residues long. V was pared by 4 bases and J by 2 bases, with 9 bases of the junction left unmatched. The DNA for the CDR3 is TGTGCCAGCAGCGGGGCCCTAGCGGGGGCCCCCTACGAGCAGTACTTC. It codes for CASSGALAGAPYEQYF.

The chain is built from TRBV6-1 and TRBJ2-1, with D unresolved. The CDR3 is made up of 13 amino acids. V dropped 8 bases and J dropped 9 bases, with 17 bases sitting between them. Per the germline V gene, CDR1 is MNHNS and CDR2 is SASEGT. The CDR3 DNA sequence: TGTGCCAGCCCCAGTGGGGTTTTCGCTGAGCAGTTCTTC. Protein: CASPSGVFAEQFF.

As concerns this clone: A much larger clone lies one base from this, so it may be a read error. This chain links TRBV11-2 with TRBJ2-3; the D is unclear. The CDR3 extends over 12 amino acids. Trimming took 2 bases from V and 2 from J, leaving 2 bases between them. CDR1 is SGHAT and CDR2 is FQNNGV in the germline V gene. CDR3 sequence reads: CASSLITDTQYF. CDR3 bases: TGTGCCAGCAGCTTAATCACAGATACGCAGTATTTT.

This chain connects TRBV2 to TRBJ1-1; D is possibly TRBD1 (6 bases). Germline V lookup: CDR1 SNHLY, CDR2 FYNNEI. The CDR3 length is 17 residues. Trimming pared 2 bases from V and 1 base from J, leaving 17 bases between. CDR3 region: CASSEYPRTVENTEAFF. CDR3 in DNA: TGTGCCAGCAGTGAATACCCACGGACAGTTGAGAACACTGAAGCTTTCTTT.

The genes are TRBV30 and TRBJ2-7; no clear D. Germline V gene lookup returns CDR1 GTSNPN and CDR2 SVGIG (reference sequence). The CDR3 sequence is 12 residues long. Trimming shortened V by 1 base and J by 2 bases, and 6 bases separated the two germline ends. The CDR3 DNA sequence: TGTGCCTGGAGTGAGGGCGCCTACGAGCAGTACTTC. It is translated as CAWSEGAYEQYF.

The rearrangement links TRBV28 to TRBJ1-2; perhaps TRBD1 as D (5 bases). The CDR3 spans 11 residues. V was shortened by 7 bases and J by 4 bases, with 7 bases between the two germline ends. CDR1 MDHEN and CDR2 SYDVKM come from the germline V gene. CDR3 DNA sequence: TGTGCCAGCACGGGGGGCTATGGCTACACCTTC. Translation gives CASTGGYGYTF.